Presented here are 19 T cell receptor beta chains from one specimen sequenced in a study of blood T cells in healthy people across ages. Alongside a J-beta primer mix, a sample-barcoded 5' primer served in a second PCR lasting about 6 to 12 cycles. Via MiXCR, TCRdb re-called the 5' RACE reads, giving one row per CDR3 protein. The sample lists about 1.1 million distinct CDR3 sequences; roughly two fifths were seen once. Sequenced sample: blood. Receptor source: a man aged 18 to 29 in good health.

The V gene is TRBV7-9, the J gene TRBJ1-2; D uncertain. The V gene lost 5 bases and the J gene lost 2 bases, with 9 bases spanning the gap. The CDR3 sequence is 13 residues long. CDR1 SEHNR and CDR2 FQNEAQ come from the germline V gene (reference sequence). The CDR3 coding sequence is TGTGCCAGCAGCGTGTTAGGGAACTATGGCTACACCTTC. Protein sequence: CASSVLGNYGYTF.

The V call is TRBV7-2, the J call TRBJ2-2; no definite D call. The CDR3 covers 16 residues. Trimming took off 5 bases at V and 1 base at J, with 14 bases between the two ends. The germline gives CDR1 SGHTA, CDR2 FQGNSA. As DNA, the CDR3 is TGTGCCAGCAGCCTTCCCCCGGGCCAGAACACCGGGGAGCTGTTTTTT. Protein product: CASSLPPGQNTGELFF.

This clonotype occurred a few times. V is TRBV20-1 and J is TRBJ2-3; either TRBD1 or TRBD2 may fit D (6 bases each). The germline V gene has CDR1 DFQATT and CDR2 SNEGSKA (reference sequence). V dropped 4 bases and J dropped 0 bases, with 11 bases sitting between them. The CDR3 has 14 amino acids. In nucleotides, the CDR3 is TGCAGTGCTAACGGGGGCAGTAGCACAGATACGCAGTATTTT. As protein: CSANGGSSTDTQYF.

V usage is TRBV21-1 and J usage is TRBJ2-1. TRBV21-1 is tagged as a pseudogene. The CDR3 covers 12 residues. The CDR3 DNA sequence: TGTGCCAGCAGCTTCGGACCAGATGAGCAGTTCTTC. Protein: CASSFGPDEQFF.

This clonotype was detected a few times. The CDR3 is CASTPTRDRGYNEQFF. The CDR3 nucleotides read TGTGCCAGCACCCCGACGAGGGACAGGGGGTACAATGAGCAGTTCTTC. The J gene is TRBJ2-1, the V gene TRBV6-2 or TRBV6-3, with 11 bases that match TRBD1. The ends lost 7 bases at V and 4 bases at J; junction bases unmatched: 9. Germline V CDR1 and CDR2: MNHEY, SVGEGT. This CDR3 has 16 residues.

The chain combines TRBV6-5 with TRBJ1-2, with 9 bases lining up with TRBD1. V shed 7 bases, J shed 4 bases, and the junction held 10 bases outside the gene matches. Germline V gene lookup returns CDR1 MNHEY and CDR2 SVGAGI. This CDR3 comprises 15 residues. CDR3 amino acids: CASTQRQGGFYGYTF. As DNA, the CDR3 is TGTGCCAGCACCCAGAGACAGGGGGGGTTCTATGGCTACACCTTC.

The rearrangement uses TRBV12-3 or TRBV12-4 and TRBJ2-4, with D possibly matching TRBD1 (5 bases). The CDR3 extends over 15 amino acids. Trimming removed 7 bases at V and 0 bases at J, with 13 bases between. This chain's CDR3 is CASTSPGLAKNIQYF. CDR3 nucleotides: TGTGCCAGCACTTCCCCAGGGCTAGCCAAAAACATTCAGTACTTC.

The V gene is TRBV20-1, the J gene TRBJ2-2, with TRBD2 as a possible D gene (6 bases). V gave up 3 bases and J gave up 4 bases, with 12 bases separating them. The length of the CDR3 is 14 residues. Germline values: CDR1 DFQATT, CDR2 SNEGSKA (reference sequence). This CDR3 reads CSASAQGGTGELFF. For the CDR3, the DNA is TGCAGTGCTAGTGCTCAGGGAGGCACCGGGGAGCTGTTTTTT.

With regard to this clonotype: Given a much more abundant clone one base away, this may be a read error. The rearrangement uses TRBV12-3 or TRBV12-4 and TRBJ2-5; 7 nucleotides match TRBD1. Losses at the gene ends were 5 bases for V and 11 bases for J; bases not matched to a gene: 14. This CDR3 is 14 amino acids long. CDR3 region: CASSTPGQYNEQYF. CDR3 in DNA: TGTGCCAGCAGTACCCCGGGACAGTACAATGAGCAGTACTTC.

With respect to this clonotype: Germline and junction disagree at one end, which may indicate a read error. The chain has TRBV4-3 and TRBJ1-1; possible D gene TRBD1, 5 bases. The CDR3 sequence is 15 residues long. Germline V CDR1 and CDR2: LGHNA, YSLEER. CDR3 nucleotide sequence: TGCGCCAGCAGCCAAGAACCGGGACTTAACACTGAAACTTTCTTT. Residues: CASSQEPGLNTETFF.

The gene calls are TRBV7-9 and TRBJ1-1; D unclear. The length of the CDR3 is 14 residues. CDR1 and CDR2 from the germline V gene are SEHNR and FQNEAQ (reference sequence). V was clipped by 7 bases and J by 6 bases, with 18 bases between them. CDR3 residues: CASTQRPEDAEAFF. The CDR3 DNA reads TGTGCCAGCACCCAGAGACCCGAAGACGCTGAAGCTTTCTTT.

This chain uses TRBV20-1 with TRBJ1-2; maybe TRBD1 (5 bases). Germline V CDR1 and CDR2: DFQATT, SNEGSKA (reference sequence). There are 13 residues in the CDR3. V lost 0 bases, J lost 5 bases, and 10 bases lay in between. The CDR3 spells CSAREGEGYGYTF. The CDR3 DNA follows: TGCAGTGCTAGAGAAGGGGAAGGGTATGGCTACACCTTC.

The chain links TRBV2 to TRBJ1-2; perhaps TRBD1 as D (5 bases). Trimming removed 7 bases from V and 2 bases from J, with 14 bases in between. Germline CDR1 reads SNHLY; CDR2 reads FYNNEI. The CDR3 is 14 residues long. CDR3 sequence: CASMKDGGNYGYTF. The CDR3 nucleotides read TGTGCCAGCATGAAGGACGGGGGGAACTATGGCTACACCTTC.

V and J are TRBV5-6 and TRBJ2-4; a weak D match, TRBD2 (5 bases). This CDR3 is built from 12 residues. Germline CDR1 and CDR2: SGHDT and YYEEEE. Trimming took off 4 bases at V and 9 bases at J, with 11 bases between the two ends. CDR3 amino acids: CASSPGKGIQYF. CDR3 nucleotide sequence: TGTGCCAGCAGCCCGGGGAAAGGCATTCAGTACTTC.

This clonotype turned up a few times. The rearrangement joins TRBV6-6 to TRBJ2-1; D is perhaps TRBD1 (5 bases). This CDR3 comprises 19 residues. Between the trimmed V and J ends, which lost 3 bases and 5 bases, there was a span of 26 bases. The germline gives CDR1 MNHNY, CDR2 SVGAGI (reference sequence). The CDR3 sequence is CASSYSSVGQPPRDNEQFF. CDR3 nucleotides: TGTGCCAGCAGTTATTCGTCCGTGGGGCAGCCTCCTAGGGACAATGAGCAGTTCTTC.

This sequence joins TRBV14 and TRBJ2-5; no clear D gene. V lost 1 base, J lost 11 bases, and 17 bases lay in between. The CDR3 contains 14 residues. Germline CDR1 and CDR2: SGHDN and FVKESK. The CDR3 is CASSQVIGLGEQYF. The CDR3 nucleotides are TGTGCCAGCAGCCAAGTTATAGGGTTAGGTGAGCAGTACTTC.

The gene calls are TRBV7-2 and TRBJ2-5; D is undetermined. The ends were cut back, 8 bases at V and 5 bases at J, with 9 bases in the middle. Per germline, CDR1 SGHTA and CDR2 FQGNSA. There are 11 residues in the CDR3. DNA of the CDR3: TGTGCCAGCGGGGTGTTGGAGACCCAGTACTTC. This encodes CASGVLETQYF.

V usage is TRBV7-3 and J usage is TRBJ1-6; D may be TRBD1 (5 bases). V was trimmed by 4 bases and J by 9 bases, leaving 16 bases between them. This CDR3 contains 15 residues. Germline loops: CDR1 SGHTA, CDR2 FQGTGA. The CDR3 is CASSYSGTSGSPLHF. The CDR3, as DNA: TGTGCCAGCAGCTACTCAGGGACGTCCGGTTCACCCCTCCACTTT.

V is TRBV20-1 and J is TRBJ2-7, with D possibly being TRBD2 (6 bases). With 5 bases removed from V and 0 bases from J, the gap between germline ends came to 17 bases. This CDR3 spans 15 amino acids. Germline V lookup: CDR1 DFQATT, CDR2 SNEGSKA (reference sequence). The CDR3 reads CSAERETASSYEQYF. The CDR3 DNA is TGCAGTGCTGAACGGGAGACCGCCAGCTCCTACGAGCAGTACTTC.